Below, 5 T cell receptor beta chains from the same sample are listed, as sequenced in a study of blood T cell repertoires in COVID-19. The data were produced by immunoSEQ multiplex PCR, yet TCRdb's version contains in-frame clones alone and is incomplete. This table has about 150,000 clones, 80% to 90% appearing once. The specimen sequenced was peripheral blood. These receptors originate from a man in his 70s with acute or convalescent COVID-19.

J is TRBJ1-1 and V is TRBV10-3; D unclear. Trimming took 2 bases from V and 2 from J, leaving 9 bases between them. Germline CDR1 is ENHRY and CDR2 is SYGVKD. CDR3 length: 14 residues. This chain's CDR3 is CAISEEGGNTEAFF. CDR3 bases: TGTGCCATCAGTGAGGAGGGAGGCAACACTGAAGCTTTCTTT.

The chain recombines TRBV29-1 with TRBJ2-3, with a tentative D call TRBD1 (8 bases). The V gene's germline CDR1 is SQVTM and CDR2 ANQGSEA. The V and J ends lost 7 bases and 2 bases respectively, with 16 bases between them. This CDR3 region has 14 residues. CDR3 residues: CSAQTGGVTDTQYF. The CDR3 DNA follows: TGCAGCGCACAAACAGGGGGGGTCACAGATACGCAGTATTTT.

V usage is TRBV27 and J usage is TRBJ2-7, with TRBD2 matching over 14 bases. V shed 5 bases, J shed 5 bases, and the junction held 17 bases outside the gene matches. This CDR3 contains 19 residues. Germline CDR1 MNHEY, CDR2 SMNVEV (reference sequence). CDR3 DNA sequence: TGTGCCAGCAGTCTTGTACGACTAGCGGGAGGGCCGGGCCCAAACGAGCAGTACTTC. It codes for CASSLVRLAGGPGPNEQYF.

The chain couples TRBV9 to TRBJ2-7; 12 bases fit TRBD2. Germline-derived CDR1 and CDR2 are SGDLS and YYNGEE. The CDR3 is 17 amino acids. After removal of 0 bases from V and 2 bases from J, the junction contained 6 bases not matched to a gene. The CDR3 loop is CASSVAASGRGAYEQYF. The CDR3, as DNA: TGTGCCAGCAGCGTAGCGGCTAGCGGGAGGGGAGCCTACGAGCAGTACTTC. Together with reference TRBV9 and TRBJ2-7, the CDR3 gives the full variable domain: DSGVTQTPKHLITATGQRVTLRCSPRSGDLSVYWYQQSLDQGLQFLIQYYNGEERAKGNILERFSAQQFPDLHSELNLSSLELGDSALYFCASSVAASGRGAYEQYFGPGTRLTVT.

The J gene is TRBJ1-5, the V gene TRBV6-1; perhaps TRBD1 as D (6 bases). The CDR3 contains 16 residues. With 1 base removed from V and 5 bases from J, the gap between germline ends came to 15 bases. Germline V gene sequence: CDR1 MNHNS, CDR2 SASEGT. CDR3 sequence reads: CASSEGDNRAHQPQHF. Here the CDR3 DNA reads TGTGCCAGCAGTGAAGGGGACAATCGGGCCCATCAGCCCCAGCATTTT.